This T cell receptor (beta chain) was captured by sequencing in a study of OX40 agonist ivuxolimab in advanced cancers. With regard to the full study: Ivuxolimab was a fully human IgG2 agonistic monoclonal antibody targeting the costimulatory receptor OX40 (CD134). The paper covers the monotherapy dose-escalation part of the phase I ivuxolimab trial, which included N of about 50 patients. Prior anti-PD-1, anti-PD-L1 or anti-CTLA-4 therapy was permitted, and approximately 42% of dose-escalation patients had received checkpoint inhibitors. Intravenous ivuxolimab was administered to patients every 2 weeks at six dose levels: 0.01, 0.1, 0.3, 1.5, 3 and 10 mg/kg. Among the 52 dose-escalation patients, some 20 had hepatocellular carcinoma, about 15 melanoma, 9 renal cell carcinoma and 9 head and neck cancer. The point of sequencing TCRbeta in the periphery was to test whether ivuxolimab changed TCR sequence diversity and drove clonal T-cell expansion. The dose-escalation cohort was roughly 87% male with a mean age of approximately 60 years, ranging from about 20 to 80. Three dose-escalation patients achieved partial responses, one with hepatocellular carcinoma and two with cutaneous melanoma. Paper-wide results and their limitations: At doses of 0.1 to 3.0 mg/kg, clonal expansion of both CD4+ and CD8+ blood T cells was observed from baseline to week 6. After ivuxolimab, expanded clones were on average more numerous among CD8+ T cells than among CD4+ T cells. In the 0.1-3.0 mg/kg groups, partial responders were among the patients with the lowest normalized peripheral clonal expansion, particularly in CD8+ T cells. The antigen specificity of the peripheral T cells that underwent clonal expansion was not determined. Low levels of normalized T-cell clonal expansion were also seen in some nonresponding patients.

The CDR3 sequence holds 14 residues, the cysteine and phenylalanine included. The DNA shown is the 42-base CDR3, in frame from base 1. CDR1 and CDR2, per the germline V gene, are SGHTA and FQGNSA. V is pruned by 3 bases and J by 8 bases, leaving 7 bases of the junction without a gene match. Genomic DNA was extracted from sorted cells for sequencing of the TCRbeta CDR3 region. TCRbeta CDR3 regions were sequenced using the immunoSEQ Assay. TCRdb carries this immuneACCESS record with in-frame sequences only. Its versions omit some clonotypes, under half of them owing to an unresolved V gene in the studies checked, with the rest unexplained. This sample is represented by about 26,000 clones; about nine tenths of them were singletons. The ten largest clones add up to 22% of the sample. In regard to this clone: It has no known antigen specificity. Within one base of it there is no much larger clone, and no base qualities were kept.

Patients with autoimmune disease history or receiving systemic immunosuppression were excluded from the trial. Peripheral blood for TCR sequencing was collected from all dose cohorts at baseline, on cycle 4 day 1, and on cycle 7 day 1. Samples came from an open-label, multicenter, first-in-human phase I dose-escalation trial of ivuxolimab. Adults with locally advanced or metastatic melanoma, renal cell, hepatocellular, or head and neck squamous cell carcinoma were enrolled in the trial. Before TCR sequencing, CD4+ T cells and CD8+ T cells from peripheral blood were sorted into separate populations.

Sequencing was performed on CD4+ or CD8+ T cells sorted from blood, taken in a trial of the OX40 agonist ivuxolimab. This TCR came from an adult with an advanced solid tumor such as melanoma, head and neck, liver or kidney cancer. The sequence links TRBV7-2 to TRBJ2-1; TRBD2 fits 7 bases in the junction. The DNA sequence is TGTGCCAGCAGCTTTGGGGGGGTGCCGGATGAGCAGTTCTTC. This codes for CASSFGGVPDEQFF.